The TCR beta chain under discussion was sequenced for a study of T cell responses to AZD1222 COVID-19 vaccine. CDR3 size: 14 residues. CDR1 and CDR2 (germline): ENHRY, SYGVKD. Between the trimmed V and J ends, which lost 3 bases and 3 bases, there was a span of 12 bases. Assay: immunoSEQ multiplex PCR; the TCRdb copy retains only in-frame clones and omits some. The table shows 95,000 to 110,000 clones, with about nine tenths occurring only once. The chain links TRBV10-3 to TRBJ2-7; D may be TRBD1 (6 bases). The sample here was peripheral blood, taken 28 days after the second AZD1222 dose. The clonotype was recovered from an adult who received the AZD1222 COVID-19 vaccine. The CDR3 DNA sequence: TGTGCCATCAGTGACCCGACAGGAATCTACGAGCAGTACTTC. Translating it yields CAISDPTGIYEQYF.